Each of the 17 T cell receptor beta chains below was sequenced from the same sample in a study of T cells in Graves' hyperthyroidism and ophthalmopathy. The source material, RNA transcripts, was used to amplify TCR beta CDR3 regions. HTBI primers were used for first-round RT-PCR of the TCR CDR3. Using its own MiXCR run on the multiplex PCR reads, TCRdb lists one record per CDR3 protein. The table lists around 600,000 distinct CDR3 sequences, approximately 15% of them singletons, with about 6.6% in the top ten. What was sequenced was blood. The receptors shown here come from a woman between 18 and 29 years old with Graves' ophthalmopathy.

This clonotype occurred many times. V usage is TRBV7-2 and J usage is TRBJ2-7; no reliable D call. V gave up 0 bases and J gave up 6 bases, with 12 bases separating them. Germline V gives CDR1 SGHTA, CDR2 FQGNSA. CDR3 length: 14 residues. CDR3 in amino acids: CASSLAVSQGEQYF. For the CDR3, the DNA is TGTGCCAGCAGCTTAGCGGTATCCCAAGGCGAGCAGTACTTC. The full variable domain, rest sourced from reference TRBV7-2 and TRBJ2-7, is GAGVSQSPSNKVTEKGKDVELRCDPISGHTALYWYRQSLGQGLEFLIYFQGNSAPDKSGLPSDRFSAERTGGSVSTLTIQRTQQEDSAVYLCASSLAVSQGEQYFGPGTRLTVT.

The J gene is TRBJ2-2, the V gene TRBV7-9; 12 positions match TRBD1. This CDR3 region has 14 residues. The germline CDR1 and CDR2 sequences are SEHNR and FQNEAQ (reference sequence). After removal of 4 bases from V and 6 bases from J, the junction contained 0 bases not matched to a gene. The CDR3 spells CASSWDRGPGELFF. Here the CDR3 DNA reads TGTGCCAGCAGCTGGGACAGGGGGCCCGGGGAGCTGTTTTTT. The full variable domain, its missing parts supplied by reference TRBV7-9 and TRBJ2-2, is DTGVSQNPRHKITKRGQNVTFRCDPISEHNRLYWYRQTLGQGPEFLTYFQNEAQLEKSRLLSDRFSAERPKGSFSTLEIQRTEQGDSAMYLCASSWDRGPGELFFGEGSRLTVL.

The rearrangement joins TRBV10-3 to TRBJ2-7; D gene unclear. The CDR3 has 13 residues. Germline V CDR1 and CDR2: ENHRY, SYGVKD. V was trimmed by 4 bases and J by 3 bases, leaving 10 bases between them. The DNA of the CDR3 is TGTGCCATCAGTGCGGGCACCTACTACGAGCAGTACTTC. Protein product: CAISAGTYYEQYF.

This clonotype came up many times. The J gene is TRBJ1-1, the V gene TRBV7-3, with D possibly matching TRBD1 (5 bases). V gave up 5 bases and J gave up 11 bases, with 18 bases separating them. The CDR3 consists of 13 residues. Germline CDR1 and CDR2: SGHTA and FQGTGA. CDR3 sequence: CASSPEGTSGAFF. CDR3 coding DNA: TGTGCCAGCAGCCCGGAGGGGACCTCGGGGGCTTTCTTT.

This clonotype was found many times. The chain is built from TRBV30 and TRBJ2-2, with 10 bases fitting TRBD2. The CDR3 covers 16 residues. The V segment lost 5 bases and the J segment 6 bases; nucleotides outside the gene matches: 12. CDR1 and CDR2 from the germline V gene are GTSNPN and SVGIG (reference sequence). CDR3 sequence (DNA): TGTGCCTGGGTCACTCCTAGCGGGAGTATTCCCGGGGAGCTGTTTTTT. Residues: CAWVTPSGSIPGELFF. The full variable domain, its missing parts supplied by reference TRBV30 and TRBJ2-2, is SQTIHQWPATLVQPVGSPLSLECTVEGTSNPNLYWYRQAAGRGLQLLFYSVGIGQISSEVPQNLSASRPQDRQFILSSKKLLLSDSGFYLCAWVTPSGSIPGELFFGEGSRLTVL.

This chain joins TRBV19 and TRBJ2-3, with 11 bases matching TRBD1. The germline V gene has CDR1 LNHDA and CDR2 SQIVND (reference sequence). The CDR3 sequence is 16 residues long. Trimming removed 6 bases from V and 3 bases from J; junction bases left unmatched: 8. The CDR3 coding sequence is TGTGCCAGTAGGGGTTTTGGGACAGGGGGAACAGATACGCAGTATTTT. This codes for CASRGFGTGGTDTQYF. Full variable domain (missing parts from reference TRBV19 and TRBJ2-3): DGGITQSPKYLFRKEGQNVTLSCEQNLNHDAMYWYRQDPGQGLRLIYYSQIVNDFQKGDIAEGYSVSREKKESFPLTVTSAQKNPTAFYLCASRGFGTGGTDTQYFGPGTRLTVL.

Many counts were recorded for this clonotype. This sequence joins TRBV2 and TRBJ2-1; TRBD1 aligns across 9 bases. After removal of 7 bases from V and 0 bases from J, the junction contained 13 bases not matched to a gene. Germline CDR1 and CDR2: SNHLY and FYNNEI. The CDR3 sequence is 18 residues long. The CDR3 is CASKGTGRVSRSYNEQFF. The CDR3 coding sequence is TGTGCCAGCAAGGGGACAGGGAGGGTGTCTCGCTCCTACAATGAGCAGTTCTTC.

This clonotype was observed many times. J is TRBJ2-7 and V is TRBV27; D possibly corresponds to TRBD1 (6 bases). The CDR3 consists of 15 residues. V dropped 5 bases and J dropped 4 bases, with 18 bases sitting between them. CDR1 is MNHEY, CDR2 SMNVEV, per germline (reference sequence). CDR3 sequence: CASSPPPGQTYEQYF. Written as DNA, the CDR3 is TGTGCCAGCAGTCCTCCCCCGGGACAAACTTACGAGCAGTACTTC.

Many counts were recorded for this clonotype. The CDR3 here is CASSKRQGPSYNEQFF. The DNA for the CDR3 is TGCGCCAGCAGCAAGCGACAGGGCCCCTCCTACAATGAGCAGTTCTTC. This chain joins TRBV5-1 and TRBJ2-1, with 7 bases matching TRBD1. The germline V gene has CDR1 SGHRS and CDR2 YFSETQ. CDR3 length: 16 amino acids. The ends lost 4 bases at V and 0 bases at J; junction bases unmatched: 7.

The chain joins TRBV19 to TRBJ1-1; D uncertain. Germline V gene data show CDR1 as LNHDA and CDR2 as SQIVND (reference sequence). Trimming shortened V by 3 bases and J by 4 bases, and 12 bases separated the two germline ends. This CDR3 comprises 14 residues. The CDR3 region has the DNA TGTGCCAGTAGTATTGCCGAGGGAAGCACTGAAGCTTTCTTT. Its protein product is CASSIAEGSTEAFF.

This clonotype was counted at least ten times. The V gene is TRBV4-2, the J gene TRBJ2-5; D tentatively reads TRBD1 or TRBD2 (5 bases each). CDR1 is LGHNA, CDR2 YNFKEQ, per germline. CDR3 length equals 15 residues. The germline V and J ends were trimmed by 2 bases and 5 bases, with 15 bases remaining between them. CDR3 sequence (DNA): TGTGCCAGCAGCCAAACTATACTAGGGGAGGAGACCCAGTACTTC. It yields the protein CASSQTILGEETQYF.

This clonotype was observed many times. The genes are TRBV6-5 and TRBJ2-7; D tentatively reads TRBD1 or TRBD2 (5 bases each). V lost 2 bases, J lost 8 bases, and 19 bases lay in between. The CDR3 consists of 15 residues. The germline V gene encodes CDR1 MNHEY and CDR2 SVGAGI. CDR3 amino acids: CASSYTGTGTTKQYF. The CDR3, as DNA: TGTGCCAGCAGTTACACCGGGACGGGTACTACCAAGCAGTACTTC.

Many counts were recorded for this clonotype. The chain uses TRBV12-3 or TRBV12-4 and TRBJ2-3; D is perhaps TRBD1 (5 bases). This CDR3 region has 15 residues. Trimming left V 5 bases short and J 2 bases short, with 14 bases between. Here the CDR3 reads CASSPGWGHTDTQYF. In DNA, the CDR3 is TGTGCCAGCAGTCCAGGGTGGGGCCACACAGATACGCAGTATTTT.

This clonotype appeared a single time. One base away lies a much larger clone, so this may be a sequencing read error. The chain links TRBV27 to TRBJ1-2; 11 bases line up with TRBD1. Per germline, CDR1 MNHEY and CDR2 SMNVEV (reference sequence). The trim removed 5 bases at V and 9 bases at J, leaving 11 bases unmatched. This CDR3 spans 15 amino acids. The CDR3 region is CASSKIGTGGYSYTF. The DNA of the CDR3 is TGTGCCAGCAGTAAAATAGGGACAGGGGGATATAGCTACACCTTC.

This clonotype appeared a few times. This sequence joins TRBV12-3 or TRBV12-4 and TRBJ2-3; D is unclear. V was pared by 3 bases and J by 0 bases, with 13 bases between. The CDR3 spans 16 residues. CDR3 loop: CASSFGSTLSTDTQYF. The CDR3, as DNA: TGTGCCAGCAGTTTTGGGTCGACACTTAGCACAGATACGCAGTATTTT.

There are a few counts of this clonotype. Germline is not matched at one junction end, which may reflect a read error. The J gene is TRBJ2-1, the V gene TRBV30; D not certain. Per germline, CDR1 GTSNPN and CDR2 SVGIG (reference sequence). CDR3 length equals 16 residues. For the CDR3, the DNA is TGTGCCTGGAGTCTACCCCGGACGCTCCTCGACAATAAGCAGTTCTTC. It specifies CAWSLPRTLLDNKQFF.

V usage is TRBV13 and J usage is TRBJ2-7; 8 bases match TRBD2. This CDR3 is built from 16 residues. J was trimmed by 7 bases and V by 5 bases; bases with no gene match: 16. Germline CDR1 and CDR2: PRHDT and FYEKMQ (reference sequence). The CDR3 nucleotides are TGTGCCAGCAGCCCCGAGGGGAGCGGGAGTGTCCGGGAGCAGTACTTC. Its translation: CASSPEGSGSVREQYF.